Presented here are 20 T cell receptor beta chains from one specimen sequenced in a study of cytomegalovirus exposure and HLA in healthy donors. A multiplex PCR was run with 60 Vbeta primers and 13 Jbeta primers. The table came from immunoSEQ multiplex PCR; TCRdb's copy has only in-frame clones and leaves some out. The data show around 180,000 clones, about 80% seen once. The sample was PBMCs. Receptors were obtained from a man between 18 and 29 years old in good health and CMV-seronegative.

The J gene is TRBJ2-7, the V gene TRBV4-2, with unresolved D. The germline V and J ends were trimmed by 0 bases and 3 bases, with 18 bases remaining between them. The germline V gene encodes CDR1 LGHNA and CDR2 YNFKEQ. The CDR3 spans 17 residues. The CDR3 reads CASSQEVRPVGLYEQYF. The CDR3, as DNA: TGTGCCAGCAGCCAAGAAGTTCGGCCGGTGGGCCTCTACGAGCAGTACTTC.

The chain recombines TRBV7-3 with TRBJ2-5, with D possibly TRBD2 on 6 matching bases. CDR3 length: 16 amino acids. Trimming stripped 2 bases from V and 1 base from J, with 14 bases between. Germline CDR1 SGHTA, CDR2 FQGTGA. The CDR3 loop reads CASSLLHGGVQETQYF. The CDR3 region has the DNA TGTGCCAGCAGCTTACTGCATGGCGGGGTCCAAGAGACCCAGTACTTC.

This chain links TRBV7-2 with TRBJ2-2; D is possibly TRBD2 (6 bases). Germline V lookup: CDR1 SGHTA, CDR2 FQGNSA. V was trimmed by 2 bases and J by 0 bases, leaving 13 bases between them. The CDR3 runs 17 residues. CDR3 in amino acids: CASSLSREKANTGELFF. The DNA of the CDR3 is TGTGCCAGCAGCTTATCTCGGGAGAAAGCGAACACCGGGGAGCTGTTTTTT.

V and J are TRBV29-1 and TRBJ1-1; 8 nucleotides align to TRBD1. The CDR3 loop spans 12 amino acids. V shed 7 bases and J 7 bases; nucleotides not matched to a gene: 8. CDR1 and CDR2 from the germline V gene are SQVTM and ANQGSEA. The CDR3 nucleotides are TGCAGCGGTTCGGACAGGGCCGTTGAAGCTTTCTTT. Protein sequence: CSGSDRAVEAFF. Using reference TRBV29-1 and TRBJ1-1 for the parts outside the CDR3, the full variable domain is SAVISQKPSRDICQRGTSLTIQCQVDSQVTMMFWYRQQPGQSLTLIATANQGSEATYESGFVIDKFPISRPNLTFSTLTVSNMSPEDSSIYLCSGSDRAVEAFFGQGTRLTVV.

V is TRBV28 and J is TRBJ1-5; a weak D match, TRBD1 (6 bases). Germline V gene lookup returns CDR1 MDHEN and CDR2 SYDVKM. CDR3 length equals 14 residues. Trimming took 3 bases from V and 5 from J, leaving 11 bases between them. CDR3 in amino acids: CASSFVRGYQPQHF. CDR3 in DNA: TGTGCCAGCAGTTTTGTCAGGGGATATCAGCCCCAGCATTTT. Full variable domain (missing parts from reference TRBV28 and TRBJ1-5): DVKVTQSSRYLVKRTGEKVFLECVQDMDHENMFWYRQDPGLGLRLIYFSYDVKMKEKGDIPEGYSVSREKKERFSLILESASTNQTSMYLCASSFVRGYQPQHFGDGTRLSIL.

The CDR3 region has the DNA TGTGCCAGCAGCAAGGACACCTCGTGGTCTAATTCACCCCTCCACTTT. Translated: CASSKDTSWSNSPLHF. V is TRBV21-1 and J is TRBJ1-6; the table's D call TRBD1 went unverified against the DNA. TRBV21-1 is a listed pseudogene. CDR3 length: 16 amino acids.

This clone was counted a single time. The V gene is TRBV27, the J gene TRBJ1-1, with 7 bases fitting TRBD1. From germline, CDR1 is MNHEY and CDR2 SMNVEV (reference sequence). The CDR3 runs to 14 residues. The junction had 2 bases not matched to a gene; V was cut back by 3 bases and J by 1 base. The CDR3: CASSLTGPNTEAFF. The CDR3 DNA reads as TGTGCCAGCAGTTTGACAGGGCCGAACACTGAAGCTTTCTTT.

V and J are TRBV5-1 and TRBJ2-5; TRBD1 matches at 8 bases. Matching the DNA end better, TRBJ2-7 makes the J call doubtful. Germline V gene sequence: CDR1 SGHRS, CDR2 YFSETQ. CDR3 length: 14 amino acids. CDR3 in amino acids: CASSVTGADYEQYF. DNA of the CDR3: TGCGCCAGCAGCGTGACAGGGGCAGACTACGAGCAGTACTTC.

The V and J genes are TRBV28 and TRBJ2-7; 7 bases match TRBD1. The V gene end was trimmed by 5 bases and the J gene end by 3 bases; junction bases not matched to a gene: 7. CDR3 length: 14 amino acids. The germline V gene encodes CDR1 MDHEN and CDR2 SYDVKM. Here the CDR3 reads CASSQGTELYEQYF. The CDR3 region has the DNA TGTGCCAGCAGTCAAGGGACAGAGCTCTACGAGCAGTACTTC.

J is TRBJ2-5 and V is TRBV27; the match to TRBD1 covers 8 bases. The CDR3 is made up of 13 amino acids. Germline V gene sequence: CDR1 MNHEY, CDR2 SMNVEV (reference sequence). V lost 5 bases to trimming and J lost 5 bases; unmatched junction nucleotides: 4. The CDR3 coding sequence is TGTGCCAGCAGTAACTACAGGGGGGAGACCCAGTACTTC. It is translated as CASSNYRGETQYF.

CDR3 nucleotides: TGTGCCAGCAGTTTATCGGGATCGGGCTCGAGACCGTACTTC. Residues: CASSLSGSGSRPYF. The chain uses TRBV28 and TRBJ2-7, with D possibly matching TRBD2 (5 bases). V was pared by 1 base and J by 12 bases, with 19 bases between. This CDR3 has 14 residues. Germline V gene data show CDR1 as MDHEN and CDR2 as SYDVKM.

The chain recombines TRBV15 with TRBJ2-3, with TRBD2 as a possible D gene (6 bases). Germline-derived CDR1 and CDR2 are LNHNV and YYDKDF (reference sequence). The CDR3 length is 14 residues. V was shortened by 5 bases and J by 2 bases, with 11 bases between the two germline ends. Here the CDR3 reads CATSAGTITDTQYF. DNA for the CDR3: TGTGCCACCAGCGCGGGGACGATCACAGATACGCAGTATTTT.

The V gene is TRBV4-1, the J gene TRBJ2-7; 8 bases fit TRBD1. From germline, CDR1 is MGHRA and CDR2 YSYEKL. J gave up 1 base and V 1 base, and 3 bases lay outside the gene matches. The CDR3 runs 15 residues. This CDR3 reads CASSQATGASYEQYF. The CDR3 DNA follows: TGCGCCAGCAGCCAAGCGACAGGGGCTTCCTACGAGCAGTACTTC.

This clone was detected only a few times. The chain has TRBV6-1 and TRBJ1-1; D is perhaps TRBD1 (6 bases). The CDR3 sequence is 14 residues long. CDR1 is MNHNS and CDR2 is SASEGT in the germline V gene. V was cut by 3 bases and J by 1 base, with 9 bases left in between. The CDR3 region is CASSDLGQNTEAFF. The CDR3, as DNA: TGTGCCAGCAGTGATCTGGGACAGAACACTGAAGCTTTCTTT.

This chain uses TRBV7-9 with TRBJ2-2; 7 bases align to TRBD1. The CDR3 contains 14 residues. V lost 8 bases, J lost 2 bases, and 5 bases stayed unmatched. Germline assignment: CDR1 SEHNR and CDR2 FQNEAQ (reference sequence). CDR3 nucleotide sequence: TGTGCCAGCCATGGGGACAGCAACACCGGGGAGCTGTTTTTT. It is translated as CASHGDSNTGELFF. Variable domain in full (rest from reference TRBV7-9 and TRBJ2-2): DTGVSQNPRHKITKRGQNVTFRCDPISEHNRLYWYRQTLGQGPEFLTYFQNEAQLEKSRLLSDRFSAERPKGSFSTLEIQRTEQGDSAMYLCASHGDSNTGELFFGEGSRLTVL.

The rearrangement uses TRBV19 and TRBJ2-7; 10 bases fit TRBD2. Germline CDR1 reads LNHDA; CDR2 reads SQIVND (reference sequence). This CDR3 contains 15 residues. V shed 2 bases, J shed 2 bases, and the junction held 3 bases outside the gene matches. CDR3 protein: CASSIFLAGAYEQYF. As DNA, the CDR3 is TGTGCCAGTAGTATATTTCTAGCGGGGGCCTACGAGCAGTACTTC.

The chain joins TRBV19 to TRBJ2-1; D perhaps matches TRBD1 (6 bases). Per germline, CDR1 LNHDA and CDR2 SQIVND (reference sequence). The V gene lost 5 bases and the J gene lost 3 bases, with 11 bases spanning the gap. CDR3 length equals 14 residues. The DNA for the CDR3 is TGTGCCAGTAGTTTTCGGACAGACTACAATGAGCAGTTCTTC. It specifies CASSFRTDYNEQFF.

The chain uses TRBV6-1 and TRBJ2-5; a weak D match, TRBD1 (5 bases). This CDR3 region has 18 residues. V lost 1 base and J 5 bases, leaving 23 bases between the germline ends. Germline loops: CDR1 MNHNS, CDR2 SASEGT. The CDR3 region is CASSEEGWVTRPGETQYF. CDR3 DNA: TGTGCCAGCAGTGAAGAGGGGTGGGTTACCCGGCCTGGGGAGACCCAGTACTTC.

The chain couples TRBV7-9 to TRBJ2-1; 8 bases are a match to TRBD1. CDR3 size: 16 residues. Germline V gene lookup returns CDR1 SEHNR and CDR2 FQNEAQ (reference sequence). The J segment lost 7 bases and the V segment lost 4 bases, leaving 12 bases of the junction unmatched. The CDR3 reads CASSSPTTGARNEQFF. The CDR3 nucleotides are TGTGCCAGCAGCTCACCGACGACAGGGGCGAGGAATGAGCAGTTCTTC.

This chain uses TRBV9 with TRBJ1-4, with 11 bases fitting TRBD1. CDR1 and CDR2 (germline): SGDLS, YYNGEE. The CDR3 is 15 residues long. J gave up 8 bases and V 4 bases, and 7 bases lay outside the gene matches. CDR3 sequence reads: CASSPRTGGDEKLFF. The DNA of the CDR3 is TGTGCCAGCAGCCCCCGGACAGGGGGCGACGAAAAACTGTTTTTT.